This T cell receptor (beta chain) appears in the sequencing data of a study of cytomegalovirus exposure and HLA in healthy donors. Primers included in the PCR were 60 Vbeta and 13 Jbeta primers. TCRdb's table, derived via immunoSEQ multiplex PCR, lists solely in-frame clones and lacks some. Among 150,000 to 200,000 clones listed, 81% were seen once. This receptor was taken from a woman under 30 in good health and CMV-seropositive. The sample was PBMCs.

CDR3 sequence: CSVRSGFEQYV. Written as DNA, the CDR3 is TGCAGTGTGCGTTCGGGATTCGAGCAGTACGTC. The J gene is TRBJ2-7, the V gene TRBV29-1; possible D gene TRBD2, 5 bases. CDR1 is SQVTM and CDR2 is ANQGSEA in the germline V gene. CDR3 length: 11 residues.